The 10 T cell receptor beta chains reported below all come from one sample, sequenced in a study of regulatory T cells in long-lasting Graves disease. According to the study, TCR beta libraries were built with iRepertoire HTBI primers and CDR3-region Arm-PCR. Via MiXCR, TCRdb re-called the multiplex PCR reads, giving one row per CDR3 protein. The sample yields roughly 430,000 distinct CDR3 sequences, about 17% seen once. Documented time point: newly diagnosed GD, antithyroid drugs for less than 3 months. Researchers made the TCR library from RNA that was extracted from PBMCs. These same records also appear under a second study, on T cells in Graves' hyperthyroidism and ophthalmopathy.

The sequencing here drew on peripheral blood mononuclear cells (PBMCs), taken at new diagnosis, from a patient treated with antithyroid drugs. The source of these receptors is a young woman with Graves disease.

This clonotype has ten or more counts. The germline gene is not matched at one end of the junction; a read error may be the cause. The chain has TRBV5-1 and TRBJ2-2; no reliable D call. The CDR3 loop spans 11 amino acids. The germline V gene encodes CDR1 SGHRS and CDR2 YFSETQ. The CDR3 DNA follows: TGTGCCAGCAGCTTAGCCGGGGAGCTGTTTTTT. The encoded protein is CASSLAGELFF.

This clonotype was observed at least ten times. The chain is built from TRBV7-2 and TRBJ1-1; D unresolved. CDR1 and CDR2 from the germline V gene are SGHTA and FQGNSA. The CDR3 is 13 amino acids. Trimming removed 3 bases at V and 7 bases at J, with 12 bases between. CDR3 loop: CASSFEVSNEAFF. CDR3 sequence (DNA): TGTGCCAGCAGCTTCGAGGTGTCTAATGAAGCTTTCTTT. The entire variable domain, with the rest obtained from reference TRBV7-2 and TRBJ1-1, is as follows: GAGVSQSPSNKVTEKGKDVELRCDPISGHTALYWYRQSLGQGLEFLIYFQGNSAPDKSGLPSDRFSAERTGGSVSTLTIQRTQQEDSAVYLCASSFEVSNEAFFGQGTRLTVV.

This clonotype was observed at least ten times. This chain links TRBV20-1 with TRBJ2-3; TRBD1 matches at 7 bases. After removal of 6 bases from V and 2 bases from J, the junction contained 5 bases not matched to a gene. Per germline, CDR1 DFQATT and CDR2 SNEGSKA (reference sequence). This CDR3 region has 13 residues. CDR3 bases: TGCAGTGCACCCGACAGGGACACAGATACGCAGTATTTT. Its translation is CSAPDRDTDTQYF.

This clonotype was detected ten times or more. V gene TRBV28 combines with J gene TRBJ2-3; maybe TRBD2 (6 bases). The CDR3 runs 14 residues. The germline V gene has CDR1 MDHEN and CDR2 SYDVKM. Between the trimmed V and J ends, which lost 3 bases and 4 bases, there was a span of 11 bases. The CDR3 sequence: CASSFLLAADTQYF. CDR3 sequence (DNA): TGTGCCAGCAGTTTTTTACTAGCCGCAGATACGCAGTATTTT.

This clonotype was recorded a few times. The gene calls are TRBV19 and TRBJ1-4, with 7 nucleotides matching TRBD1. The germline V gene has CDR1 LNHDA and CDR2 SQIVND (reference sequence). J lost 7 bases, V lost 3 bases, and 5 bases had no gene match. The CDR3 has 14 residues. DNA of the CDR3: TGTGCCAGTAGTATTCTTGGGACAGCTGAAAAACTGTTTTTT. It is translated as CASSILGTAEKLFF.

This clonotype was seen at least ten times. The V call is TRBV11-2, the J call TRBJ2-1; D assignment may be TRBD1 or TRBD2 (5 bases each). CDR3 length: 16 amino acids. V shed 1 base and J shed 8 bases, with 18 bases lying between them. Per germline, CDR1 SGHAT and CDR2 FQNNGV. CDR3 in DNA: TGTGCCAGCAGCTTAGGGGCTAGCCCCAGGGTCGATGAGCAGTTCTTC. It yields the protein CASSLGASPRVDEQFF.

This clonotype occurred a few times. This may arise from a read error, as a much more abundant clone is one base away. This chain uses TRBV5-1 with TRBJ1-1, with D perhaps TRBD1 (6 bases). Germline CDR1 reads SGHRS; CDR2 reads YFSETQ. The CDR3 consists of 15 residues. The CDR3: CASSSLGQRNPEAFF. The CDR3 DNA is TGCGCCAGCAGCAGCTTAGGACAGCGGAACCCTGAAGCTTTCTTT.

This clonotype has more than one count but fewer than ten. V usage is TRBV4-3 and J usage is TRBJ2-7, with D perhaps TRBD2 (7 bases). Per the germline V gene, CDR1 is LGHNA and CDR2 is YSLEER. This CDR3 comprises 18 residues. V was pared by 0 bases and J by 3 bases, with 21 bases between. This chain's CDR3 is CASSQEIRGGSVSYEQYF. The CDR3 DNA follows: TGCGCCAGCAGCCAAGAAATCAGGGGCGGGAGTGTAAGCTACGAGCAGTACTTC.

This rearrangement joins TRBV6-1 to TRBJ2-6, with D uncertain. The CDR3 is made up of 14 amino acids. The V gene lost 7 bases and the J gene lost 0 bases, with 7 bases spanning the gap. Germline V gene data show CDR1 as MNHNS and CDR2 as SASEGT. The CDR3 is CASMGISGANVLTF. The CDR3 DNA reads TGTGCCAGCATGGGAATCTCTGGGGCCAACGTCCTGACTTTC.

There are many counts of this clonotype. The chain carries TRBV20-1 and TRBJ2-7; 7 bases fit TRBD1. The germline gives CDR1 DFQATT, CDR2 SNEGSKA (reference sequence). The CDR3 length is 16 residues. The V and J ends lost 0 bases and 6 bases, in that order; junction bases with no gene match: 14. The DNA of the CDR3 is TGCAGTGCTAGAGATAGAAGGGACAGACCGATGGGCGAGCAGTACTTC. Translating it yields CSARDRRDRPMGEQYF.